The 5 T cell receptor beta chains listed next were all sequenced from one sample in a study of tumor-infiltrating lymphocytes in primary liver carcinoma. Using a constant-region primer together with ProtoScript II reverse transcriptase, TCR beta cDNA was made from 500 ng of total RNA. Sequencing libraries for TCR beta derived from three nested multiplex PCR rounds that used slightly modified ARM-PCR. A C-beta reverse primer and TRBV1-TRBV30 forward primers served in each of the first two PCR rounds, at about 10 cycles apiece. From the multiplex PCR reads, TCRdb called clonotypes with MiXCR, one entry per CDR3 protein. The table has fewer than 110,000 distinct CDR3 sequences, around 66% seen once; the top ten hold around 10%. The source material, about 18-33 mg of unsorted bulk tissue, was used to co-extract RNA and DNA. The sequencing input was liver tumor tissue from sampling region 2. Subset meaning: tumor region T2, inferior pole. Source of these receptors: a woman aged 60-75 years with primary liver carcinoma and hepatitis B virus infection.

This chain connects TRBV11-2 to TRBJ2-3, with D perhaps assigned TRBD1 or TRBD2 (5 bases each). CDR1 is SGHAT, CDR2 FQNNGV, per germline. This CDR3 comprises 16 residues. V lost 5 bases and J lost 0, with 15 bases in between. DNA of the CDR3: TGTGCCAGCAGCGCTCATATCGGGGCTAGCACAGATACGCAGTATTTT. Its protein is CASSAHIGASTDTQYF.

This clonotype is medium-sized (0.01 to 0.1%) within its sample. The chain joins TRBV6-5 to TRBJ1-1, with D perhaps matching TRBD1 (6 bases). Trimming shortened V by 6 bases and J by 2 bases, and 10 bases separated the two germline ends. The length of the CDR3 is 13 residues. Germline CDR1 and CDR2: MNHEY and SVGAGI. DNA for the CDR3: TGTGCCAGCAGCCGGGACATCAACACTGAAGCTTTCTTT. It translates to CASSRDINTEAFF.

The chain employs TRBV10-2 and TRBJ2-7; 7 bases fit TRBD1. This CDR3 has 13 residues. Germline lookup yields CDR1 WSHSY and CDR2 SAAADI. DNA of the CDR3: TGCGTCACCAACTCCGAGACAGGGTACGAGCAGTACTTC. It specifies CVTNSETGYEQYF.

To note about this clonotype: Germline and junction disagree at one end, which may indicate a read error. CDR3 in DNA: TGTGCCGGCAGTCGCCCCCCTCCAACAGGGGGTTTAAAAGAGACCCAGTACTTC. Its protein is CAGSRPPPTGGLKETQYF. The chain couples TRBV6-5 to TRBJ2-5, with 8 bases that match TRBD1. Germline V lookup: CDR1 MNHEY, CDR2 SVGAGI. The CDR3 runs 18 residues.

For this clonotype: Being one base from a much bigger clone, this may be a read error. V is TRBV28 and J is TRBJ2-7; D remains ambiguous. Germline CDR1 MDHEN, CDR2 SYDVKM. The CDR3 has 14 amino acids. The V end lost 3 bases, the J end lost 6 bases, and 15 bases lay between the germline ends. The CDR3 loop reads CASSLYQWNREQYF. The CDR3, as DNA: TGTGCCAGCAGTTTGTATCAGTGGAATCGCGAGCAGTACTTC. Together with reference TRBV28 and TRBJ2-7, the CDR3 gives the full variable domain: DVKVTQSSRYLVKRTGEKVFLECVQDMDHENMFWYRQDPGLGLRLIYFSYDVKMKEKGDIPEGYSVSREKKERFSLILESASTNQTSMYLCASSLYQWNREQYFGPGTRLTVT.